A single T cell receptor beta chain is shown here with its context. This clonotype was recorded many times. There is no known antigen for this receptor. No base qualities exist here, and no much larger clone lies one base off it. The data derive from a study of identical twins (dated by TCRdb to the mid-2010s). About the investigation overall: To test whether fetal clonotypes persist, this study deep-sequenced TCR alpha and beta repertoires from monozygotic twins, from unrelated adults of various ages, and from cord blood. To rule out contamination, replicate twin experiments were performed at different times with different library preparation protocols. What the work shows at the level of the full study, not this receptor alone: Compared with coincidental sharing between unrelated individuals, out-of-frame TCR alpha sequences shared between twins showed an excess of sequences with low generation probability. Recombination models systematically underestimated out-of-frame TCR alpha sharing in monozygotic twins but agreed with sharing between unrelated individuals. Abundant cord blood beta clonotypes carried fewer insertions; young adult naive repertoires showed a weaker similar trend, while memory repertoires showed none. A weaker excess of twin sharing was found in beta out-of-frame sequences because the signal-to-noise ratio was lowered by fewer shared sequences. Zero-insertion analyses could be partly confounded by invariant T cells such as MAIT and iNKT, although diverse VJ usage argued against such confounding for most clonotypes. Because the same donors could not be followed over many years, the conclusions depended on cross-sectional statistical analysis.

Library generation was performed with 5' RACE. Sequencing instrument: Illumina HiSeq 2000. A universal primer binding site was added through template switching, and the final cDNA carried a unique molecular identifier so that TCR cDNA molecules could be counted accurately. Specific primers in the conserved constant-segment region were used to synthesize first-strand cDNA for the TCR alpha and beta chains. To control for contamination, each cDNA library was double barcoded with a SMART-Mk sample barcode plus Illumina barcodes. Two successive PCR steps introduced TruSeq adapter sequences along with Illumina sample barcodes. TCR alpha and beta cDNA libraries were sequenced on the Illumina HiSeq platform with custom primers. The original pipeline was this. Unique molecular identifiers were extracted from raw reads with MiGEC, and CDR3 positions were determined with MiXCR. For each individual, recombination models were inferred using an EM algorithm with the repgenHMM and IGoR tools. The analysis of shared clonotypes was done with the tcR package in R, with sharing normalized by the product of cloneset sizes. To study raw recombination free of thymic and clonal selection effects, out-of-frame nonproductive sequences were analyzed. TCRdb passed the public sequencing reads through fastp at Q25 and MiXCR, retaining productive beta sequences. CDR3 protein sequences are deduplicated, and each keeps its most common genes and DNA. V and J calls and clone size were set by TCRdb, not the authors. In all, the sample holds approximately 890,000 distinct CDR3 sequences, and more than 9% of those were seen once. The ten top clones hold 1.5% to 2% of the sample.

Only healthy Caucasian donors were included. The twin cohort consisted of three pairs of female monozygotic twins, all aged roughly 18 to 30 years. The RNA used for TCR libraries was isolated from peripheral blood mononuclear cells. The V and J ends are trimmed by 6 bases and 0 bases, leaving 13 bases between them. The CDR3 covers 14 residues, taking in both the cysteine and the phenylalanine. Left in the record is the CDR3 DNA by itself, 42 bases read in frame from the first base. CDR1 and CDR2 are read off the germline V gene (reference sequence) as DFQATT and SNEGSKA. This sample also appeared in a second study, on yellow fever vaccine responses in identical twins. As the second publication notes: According to the authors, in identical twins the way T cells responded to vaccination appeared partly convergent and partly personalized. In the study, vaccine-responding T cell clones were precisely tracked in identical twins.

This clonotype was obtained from a woman in her late teens or twenties in good health. The chain was built from TRBV20-1 and TRBJ2-3; a tentative D match to TRBD2 spans 6 bases. The sequencing input was PBMCs. The DNA is TGCAGTGCGCCGGGGCGGGGAAGCACAGATACGCAGTATTTT. Its protein product is CSAPGRGSTDTQYF.